The 18 T cell receptor beta chains listed next were all sequenced from one sample in a study of post-analysis software for immune sequencing data (dated by TCRdb to between 2014 and 2016). These TCRs' antigens remain unknown. Here is what the overall study found, with its caveats: Significantly higher frequencies in patients than in controls were found for a few TRBV segments, including TRBV5-6, TRBV5-1 and TRBV20-1.

Library creation used PCR. This sample was sequenced with an Illumina HiSeq 2500. To reduce PCR and sequencing biases, unique molecular identifiers were built into the TCR beta cDNA libraries. TCRdb applied fastp at Q25 and MiXCR to the public reads, then kept only in-frame beta chains. Merged by CDR3 protein, the rows form single entries marked with the most common genes and DNA. The sample yields roughly 700,000 distinct CDR3 sequences; roughly 30% were counted once. Of the sample, around 0.6% is held by the ten largest clones. The specimen sequenced was blood. These receptors came from a girl between 5 and 17 years old with multiple sclerosis.

J is TRBJ2-3 and V is TRBV29-1; D might be TRBD2 (6 bases). The CDR3 has 13 residues. The V and J ends lost 1 base and 9 bases respectively, with 14 bases between them. Germline V gene sequence: CDR1 SQVTM, CDR2 ANQGSEA. The CDR3 region is CSVEGRGTYTQYF. The CDR3 coding sequence is TGCAGCGTTGAAGGGCGGGGAACGTACACGCAGTATTTT.

This clonotype was counted between two and nine times. This chain joins TRBV3-1 and TRBJ1-1; 7 positions match TRBD1. The V gene's germline CDR1 is LGHDT and CDR2 YNNKEL (reference sequence). The CDR3 covers 16 residues. The trim removed 1 base at V and 5 bases at J, leaving 10 bases unmatched. The CDR3 loop is CASSQVGDRVGTEAFF. The CDR3 bases are TGTGCCAGCAGCCAAGTCGGCGACAGGGTGGGAACTGAAGCTTTCTTT. Complete variable domain (other parts from reference TRBV3-1 and TRBJ1-1): DTAVSQTPKYLVTQMGNDKSIKCEQNLGHDTMYWYKQDSKKFLKIMFSYNNKELIINETVPNRFSPKSPDKAHLNLHINSLELGDSAVYFCASSQVGDRVGTEAFFGQGTRLTVV.

The chain recombines TRBV20-1 with TRBJ2-1; 11 nucleotides match TRBD2. Germline V gene data show CDR1 as DFQATT and CDR2 as SNEGSKA (reference sequence). Trimming took 3 bases from V and 0 from J; bases not matched to a gene: 25. The CDR3 contains 23 residues. The chain's CDR3 is CSARPGRVPRLAGYRSSYNEQFF. The DNA for the CDR3 is TGCAGTGCTAGGCCTGGGCGTGTCCCAAGACTAGCGGGGTACCGTAGCTCCTACAATGAGCAGTTCTTC.

With regard to this clonotype: This may be a read error, as it is one base from a much larger clone. J is TRBJ2-1 and V is TRBV4-3; 13 bases are shared with TRBD2. The germline CDR1 and CDR2 sequences are LGHNA and YSLEER. Trimming cost V 3 bases and J 13 bases; bases outside gene matches: 15. The CDR3 totals 17 residues. The CDR3 spells CASSHRFGTSGMETQFF. CDR3 nucleotide sequence: TGCGCCAGCAGCCACCGATTCGGGACTAGCGGGATGGAGACCCAGTTCTTC.

A note on this clonotype: This clone may be a read error of a much larger clone one base away. V usage is TRBV20-1 and J usage is TRBJ2-3; unclear D gene. CDR1 is DFQATT, CDR2 SNEGSKA, per germline (reference sequence). Trimming took 3 bases from V and 11 from J, leaving 12 bases between them. The CDR3 sequence is 11 residues long. The CDR3: CSARVARKQYF. The CDR3 DNA is TGCAGTGCTAGGGTCGCCCGGAAGCAGTATTTT.

This chain connects TRBV6-2 or TRBV6-3 to TRBJ2-7, with a weak D call TRBD1 (6 bases). The CDR3 contains 15 residues. In germline, CDR1 is MNHEY, CDR2 SVGEGT. V lost 5 bases and J lost 0, with 14 bases in between. The CDR3 loop is CASSRPQGHSYEQYF. In DNA, the CDR3 is TGTGCCAGCAGTCGACCACAGGGCCACTCCTACGAGCAGTACTTC.

This clonotype appeared a few times. This chain connects TRBV11-2 to TRBJ2-5; D ambiguous. Trimming took off 2 bases at V and 1 base at J, with 17 bases between the two ends. The CDR3 totals 17 residues. Looked up from germline, CDR1 is SGHAT and CDR2 is FQNNGV. CDR3 in amino acids: CASSLMSVVQRQETQYF. The DNA of the CDR3 is TGTGCCAGCAGCTTAATGTCGGTGGTGCAGCGCCAAGAGACCCAGTACTTC.

The rearrangement links TRBV7-2 to TRBJ2-3; D is ambiguous. In germline, CDR1 is SGHTA, CDR2 FQGNSA. The V gene lost 5 bases and the J gene lost 4 bases, with 10 bases spanning the gap. CDR3 length: 13 amino acids. The CDR3 spells CASSPGEPDTQYF. The CDR3 nucleotides read TGTGCCAGCAGCCCTGGGGAACCAGATACGCAGTATTTT. Filled out from reference TRBV7-2 and TRBJ2-3, the complete variable domain reads GAGVSQSPSNKVTEKGKDVELRCDPISGHTALYWYRQSLGQGLEFLIYFQGNSAPDKSGLPSDRFSAERTGGSVSTLTIQRTQQEDSAVYLCASSPGEPDTQYFGPGTRLTVL.

This clonotype was counted a few times. The chain couples TRBV6-6 to TRBJ2-1; TRBD1 is a possible D gene (5 bases). Per germline, CDR1 MNHNY and CDR2 SVGAGI (reference sequence). V was clipped by 6 bases and J by 10 bases, with 16 bases between them. This CDR3 is built from 13 residues. The CDR3 sequence is CASSAIRDDEQFF. The CDR3 nucleotides read TGTGCCAGCAGCGCAATCAGGGATGACGAGCAGTTCTTC.

V is TRBV20-1 and J is TRBJ2-3; 7 nucleotides match TRBD1. V was clipped by 7 bases and J by 2 bases; unmatched bases: 12. The CDR3 is 15 amino acids. The germline CDR1 and CDR2 sequences are DFQATT and SNEGSKA (reference sequence). The CDR3 loop reads CSGTGTARNTDTQYF. Written as DNA, the CDR3 is TGCAGTGGAACAGGGACAGCTCGCAACACAGATACGCAGTATTTT.

Worth noting for this clonotype: A clone one base away is much larger, so this may be a read error. The chain couples TRBV12-3 or TRBV12-4 to TRBJ2-5; maybe TRBD2 (7 bases). CDR3 length equals 14 residues. V was pared by 4 bases and J by 9 bases, with 18 bases between. CDR3 residues: CASSSPGGGEAQYF. The CDR3 DNA sequence: TGTGCCAGCAGTTCCCCGGGGGGCGGCGAGGCCCAGTACTTC.

The rearrangement joins TRBV28 to TRBJ2-5, with D possibly matching TRBD2 (6 bases). The germline V gene has CDR1 MDHEN and CDR2 SYDVKM. The CDR3 loop spans 17 amino acids. Trimming left V 2 bases short and J 1 base short, with 17 bases between. CDR3 bases: TGTGCCAGCAGTTTAACTATCCGGGAGTTCCTCCAAGAGACCCAGTACTTC. Translated, it gives CASSLTIREFLQETQYF.

This clonotype was observed a handful of times. The chain employs TRBV12-3 or TRBV12-4 and TRBJ2-3, with 10 bases aligning to TRBD2. V gave up 5 bases and J gave up 5 bases; unmatched junction bases: 10. The CDR3 has 16 residues. The CDR3 loop reads CASSPPGSGGGDTQYF. For the CDR3, the DNA is TGTGCCAGCAGTCCGCCAGGGAGCGGGGGGGGAGATACGCAGTATTTT.

This clonotype has a handful of counts. The genes are TRBV6-4 and TRBJ2-7, with D perhaps TRBD2 (5 bases). Looked up from germline, CDR1 is MRHNA and CDR2 is SNTAGT. Trimming pared 1 base from V and 3 bases from J, leaving 7 bases between. The CDR3 contains 13 residues. CDR3 in amino acids: CASSDWEIYEQYF. The CDR3 DNA sequence: TGTGCCAGCAGTGACTGGGAGATCTACGAGCAGTACTTC.

The chain employs TRBV6-6 and TRBJ2-7, with D possibly TRBD1 on 7 matching bases. The V end lost 5 bases, the J end lost 3 bases, and 17 bases lay between the germline ends. CDR1 and CDR2 (germline): MNHNY, SVGAGI (reference sequence). The CDR3 sequence is 15 residues long. The CDR3 sequence is CASSQTPGGHYEQYF. Here the CDR3 DNA reads TGTGCCAGCAGTCAGACCCCAGGGGGGCACTACGAGCAGTACTTC.

The chain carries TRBV28 and TRBJ2-3, with TRBD1 identical over 10 bases. Germline values: CDR1 MDHEN, CDR2 SYDVKM. CDR3 length: 12 residues. V trimming: 6 bases; J trimming: 13 bases; junction bases outside the gene matches: 7. CDR3 protein: CASSRGGTGEYF. CDR3 bases: TGTGCCAGCAGCCGAGGCGGGACAGGGGAGTATTTT. The full variable domain, rest sourced from reference TRBV28 and TRBJ2-3, is DVKVTQSSRYLVKRTGEKVFLECVQDMDHENMFWYRQDPGLGLRLIYFSYDVKMKEKGDIPEGYSVSREKKERFSLILESASTNQTSMYLCASSRGGTGEYFGPGTRLTVL.

The V gene is TRBV4-1, the J gene TRBJ1-4; D gene unclear. Trimming stripped 4 bases from V and 7 bases from J, with 10 bases between. This CDR3 contains 13 residues. CDR1 is MGHRA and CDR2 is YSYEKL in the germline V gene. CDR3 in DNA: TGCGCCAGCAGCCCCTTAATCCGTGAAAAACTGTTTTTT. The encoded protein is CASSPLIREKLFF.

This chain joins TRBV7-9 and TRBJ1-5; tentative D call: TRBD1 (6 bases). The germline V and J ends were trimmed by 1 base and 0 bases, with 16 bases remaining between them. Germline V lookup: CDR1 SEHNR, CDR2 FQNEAQ (reference sequence). The CDR3 is made up of 18 amino acids. The CDR3 loop is CASSLDTGFMGSNQPQHF. DNA of the CDR3: TGTGCCAGCAGCTTAGATACAGGGTTTATGGGTAGCAATCAGCCCCAGCATTTT.